This T cell receptor (beta chain) is from a study of cytomegalovirus exposure and HLA in healthy donors. The germline V gene has CDR1 KGHSH and CDR2 LQKENI. This CDR3 has 16 amino acids. V was pared by 3 bases and J by 8 bases, with 10 bases of the junction left unmatched. Findings and caveats of the study: Some V segments, TRBV6-2 and TRBV6-3 among them, were indistinguishable and were therefore excluded. Specificity of a few CMV-associated chains for CMV antigens was verified in vitro. At a 0.05 false discovery rate, a later analysis found around 15,000 TCR beta sequences to be associated with HLA alleles.

With 60 Vbeta and 13 Jbeta primers, the PCR was carried out. Using immunoSEQ multiplex PCR, the repertoire was profiled, and TCRdb retains in-frame clones only, with some absent. Seen here are fewer than 150,000 clones, approximately 80% observed once, and the top ten hold about 4.7%. Of note for this clone: Its antigen is undetermined.

The V call is TRBV18, the J call TRBJ1-4; the match to TRBD1 covers 9 bases. What was sequenced was PBMCs. The receptor was isolated from a male donor in good health and CMV-seronegative. Here the CDR3 reads CASSPTIRTGEEKLFF. For the CDR3, the DNA is TGTGCCAGCTCACCTACGATCCGGACAGGGGAAGAAAAACTGTTTTTT.